This T cell receptor (beta chain) was captured in a study of T cell changes during pregnancy in multiple sclerosis. On this clone: This sequence may be a read error, since a much larger clone differs from it by one base.

Germline lookup yields CDR1 LNHDA and CDR2 SQIVND (reference sequence). V lost 6 bases and J 2 bases, leaving 13 bases between the germline ends. The CDR3 has 14 amino acids. TCRdb keeps only in-frame clones here, not all; method: immunoSEQ multiplex PCR. This table has fewer than 85,000 clones, roughly 90% appearing once. The source of this sequence is a female donor with multiple sclerosis, enrolled in a pregnancy study. This sample comprised peripheral blood, obtained in the second trimester of pregnancy. This sequence joins TRBV19 and TRBJ2-5; D gene uncertain. CDR3 DNA: TGTGCCAGTAGGGCTCAGGATAGTCAAGAGACCCAGTACTTC. It encodes CASRAQDSQETQYF. Filled out from reference TRBV19 and TRBJ2-5, the complete variable domain reads DGGITQSPKYLFRKEGQNVTLSCEQNLNHDAMYWYRQDPGQGLRLIYYSQIVNDFQKGDIAEGYSVSREKKESFPLTVTSAQKNPTAFYLCASRAQDSQETQYFGPGTRLLVL.